This TCR beta chain was sequenced for a study of regulatory T cells in long-lasting Graves disease. Time point defined: persistent/refractory GD, antithyroid drugs over 5 years with positive TRAb. The TCR library was prepared using RNA isolated from PBMCs. In building TCR beta libraries, iRepertoire HTBI primers were used together with Arm-PCR of CDR3 regions. Each CDR3 protein is one row after TCRdb ran MiXCR on the multiplex PCR reads. The sample lists about 470,000 distinct CDR3 sequences, roughly 20% occurring once. This clonotype was observed many times. The CDR3 spans 15 residues. Looked up from germline, CDR1 is MDHEN and CDR2 is SYDVKM. J lost 1 base, V lost 6 bases, and 7 bases had no gene match.

The sequence came from a female donor with Graves disease. The rearrangement links TRBV28 to TRBJ2-5, with 8 bases lining up with TRBD1. The sequencing here drew on peripheral blood mononuclear cells (PBMCs), taken when the disease was refractory, from a patient treated with antithyroid drugs. CDR3 protein: CASSPWTGTQETQYF. The CDR3 region has the DNA TGTGCCAGCAGCCCTTGGACAGGGACCCAAGAGACCCAGTACTTC.